This is a list of T cell receptor beta chains from one sample in a study of blood T cell repertoires in COVID-19. The assay was immunoSEQ multiplex PCR, and TCRdb's table has in-frame clones only and misses some. The sample includes over 70,000 clones, approximately 90% of them seen just once. Material: peripheral blood. These receptors came from a human donor with active COVID-19. The donor label of this sample is uncertain. CDR3s include the opening cysteine and the closing phenylalanine or tryptophan. A D gene is named only where the DNA matches it firmly. Where a row states a size, it is once, few, many or the class of an expanded clone; other rows omit it.

size: .
V: TRBV7-9
D: TRBD1
J: TRBJ1-1
DNA: TGTGCCAGCAGCCCGCCTAGGGGACAGGGGGTGCTGAACACTGAAGCTTTCTTT
CDR3: CASSPPRGQGVLNTEAFF

size: .
V: TRBV19
D: TRBD1
J: TRBJ2-4
DNA: TGTGCCAGTAGTATGGGACAGGGGTTCAAGTACTTC
CDR3: CASSMGQGFKYF

size: .
V: TRBV6-5
D: .
J: TRBJ1-1
DNA: TGTGCCAGCAGCTATTACGGACAGACTGAAGCTTTCTTT
CDR3: CASSYYGQTEAFF

size: .
V: TRBV2
D: TRBD1
J: TRBJ2-7
DNA: TGTGCCAGTTCCAGGACCAGACAGGGGGTCAACGAGCAGTACTTC
CDR3: CASSRTRQGVNEQYF

size: .
V: TRBV7-8
D: TRBD1
J: TRBJ1-1
DNA: TGTGCCAGCAGCCCCCCGACAGGGGGCATCCCTGAAGCTTTCTTT
CDR3: CASSPPTGGIPEAFF

size: .
V: TRBV2
D: .
J: TRBJ2-5
DNA: TGTGCCAGCAGCGAAGACAGCCCCGGAGAGACCCAGTACTTC
CDR3: CASSEDSPGETQYF

size: few
V: TRBV9
D: .
J: TRBJ2-1
DNA: TGTGCCAGCAGCGTAGGGGGGCATGAGCAGTTCTTC
CDR3: CASSVGGHEQFF

size: few
V: TRBV5-1
D: .
J: TRBJ2-7
DNA: TGCGCCAGCAGCTTGGACCCCCAGGTTAGCTCCTACGAGCAGTACTTC
CDR3: CASSLDPQVSSYEQYF

size: .
V: TRBV28
D: .
J: TRBJ1-5
DNA: TGTGCCAGCAGCCGTAGGGGCGATCAGCCCCAGCATTTT
CDR3: CASSRRGDQPQHF

size: .
V: TRBV7-8
D: .
J: TRBJ2-3
DNA: TGTGCCAGCAGCCCCCGAGGGGGTGGTGCAGATACGCAGTATTTT
CDR3: CASSPRGGGADTQYF

size: .
V: TRBV7-8
D: .
J: TRBJ1-2
DNA: TGTGCCAGCAGCTTCGGAGAAGGGGAGGTACATGGCTACACCTTC
CDR3: CASSFGEGEVHGYTF

size: .
V: TRBV7-2
D: .
J: TRBJ1-1
DNA: TGTGCCAGCAGCTTGGCCAGGGGCGGGAACACTGAAGCTTTCTTT
CDR3: CASSLARGGNTEAFF

size: .
V: TRBV9
D: TRBD1
J: TRBJ1-3
DNA: TGCGCCAGCAGCGTAAACCCCCGGACAGGGGGCTCCAACACCATATATTTT
CDR3: CASSVNPRTGGSNTIYF

size: few
V: TRBV19
D: .
J: TRBJ2-7
DNA: TGTGCCAGTAGTATGAGGCCCTACGAGCAGTACTTC
CDR3: CASSMRPYEQYF

size: .
V: TRBV28
D: .
J: TRBJ2-7
DNA: TGTGCCAGCAGTTTGAGGCAGACCTCCTACGAGCAGTACTTC
CDR3: CASSLRQTSYEQYF

size: .
V: TRBV29-1
D: .
J: TRBJ2-1
DNA: TGCAGCGCCTGGGGGCCTGACAATGAGCAGTTCTTC
CDR3: CSAWGPDNEQFF

size: once
V: TRBV10-2
D: TRBD1
J: TRBJ1-2
DNA: TGCGCCAGCAGTGGAGGACAGGGGCGCTATGGCTACACCTTC
CDR3: CASSGGQGRYGYTF

size: .
V: TRBV4-3
D: .
J: TRBJ2-7
DNA: TGCGCCAGCAGCCAAGACGGGGGTCAGGGGGGTTACGAGCAGTACTTC
CDR3: CASSQDGGQGGYEQYF

size: .
V: TRBV27
D: .
J: TRBJ1-1
DNA: TGTGCCAGCAGTTTTAGGAACGGGGACACTGAAGCTTTCTTT
CDR3: CASSFRNGDTEAFF

size: .
V: TRBV12-3/TRBV12-4
D: .
J: TRBJ2-1
DNA: TGTGCCAGCAGTGGGACAATCAATGAGCAGTTCTTC
CDR3: CASSGTINEQFF

size: .
V: TRBV2
D: .
J: TRBJ2-7
DNA: TGTGCCAGCAGTGGGAGGATTATCTCCTACGAGCAGTACTTC
CDR3: CASSGRIISYEQYF

size: .
V: TRBV4-3
D: .
J: TRBJ1-4
DNA: TGCGCCAGCAGCCAAAACAGGGATGAAAAACTGTTTTTT
CDR3: CASSQNRDEKLFF

size: .
V: TRBV7-2
D: .
J: TRBJ1-1
DNA: TGTGCCAGCAGCTTAGTGGGGTTTTCGGAGGGCACTGAAGCTTTCTTT
CDR3: CASSLVGFSEGTEAFF

size: few
V: TRBV6-2/TRBV6-3
D: TRBD1
J: TRBJ2-7
DNA: TGTGCCAGCAGTTTCCTAACCGGGACAGGGGGTTCTGACTACGAGCAGTACTTC
CDR3: CASSFLTGTGGSDYEQYF

size: .
V: TRBV2
D: TRBD2
J: TRBJ2-3
DNA: TGTGCCAGCACAGGACTAGCGGGGGCCCACCACACAGATACGCAGTATTTT
CDR3: CASTGLAGAHHTDTQYF

size: .
V: TRBV27
D: .
J: TRBJ2-7
DNA: TGTGCCAGCAGTTTAGGGGCGGGACTCAGCTCCTACGAGCAGTACTTC
CDR3: CASSLGAGLSSYEQYF

size: .
V: TRBV5-4
D: .
J: TRBJ2-7
DNA: TGTGCCAGCAGCTTTGGGTCAGACTTCGGCGAGCAGTACTTC
CDR3: CASSFGSDFGEQYF

size: once
V: TRBV27
D: .
J: TRBJ2-2
DNA: TGTGCCAGCAGGACGGGGAACACCGGGGAGCTGTTTTTT
CDR3: CASRTGNTGELFF

size: .
V: TRBV5-5
D: .
J: TRBJ2-1
DNA: TGTGCCAGCAGCTTGGCTTTAAACAGAATCGCCCAGTTCTTC
CDR3: CASSLALNRIAQFF

size: .
V: TRBV7-9
D: TRBD2
J: TRBJ2-3
DNA: TGTGCCAGCAGCTCCTCTGGGCTAGCGGGGGGGCCAGATACGCAGTATTTT
CDR3: CASSSSGLAGGPDTQYF

size: .
V: TRBV9
D: .
J: TRBJ1-2
DNA: TGTGCCAGCAGCGTAGGGACAGAACCTTATGGCTGCACCTTC
CDR3: CASSVGTEPYGCTF

size: .
V: TRBV6-5
D: .
J: TRBJ2-3
DNA: TGTGCCAGCAGTTACCTGGACAGGGAGGGGGATACGCAGTATTTT
CDR3: CASSYLDREGDTQYF

size: once
V: TRBV7-9
D: .
J: TRBJ1-1
DNA: TGTGCCAGCAGCTTAGCGACACCTCCGGCCGCGCGTCTCGAAGCTTTCTTT
CDR3: CASSLATPPAARLEAFF

size: .
V: TRBV5-4
D: .
J: TRBJ1-1
DNA: TGTGCCAGCAGCTCGATCCGCTTGGGGGCCACTGAAGCTTTCTTT
CDR3: CASSSIRLGATEAFF

size: .
V: TRBV6-5
D: TRBD1
J: TRBJ1-1
DNA: TGTGCCAGCAGTTACTCGACAGGGGGCACTGAAGCTTTCTTT
CDR3: CASSYSTGGTEAFF

size: .
V: TRBV6-6
D: TRBD2
J: TRBJ2-5
DNA: TGTGCCAGCAGTTATGCTAGCGGGGGGGCCGGGGAGACCCAGTACTTC
CDR3: CASSYASGGAGETQYF

size: .
V: TRBV24-1
D: TRBD2
J: TRBJ2-1
DNA: TGTGCCACCAGTGCCAGCGGGGAGCTCTACAATGAGCAGTTCTTC
CDR3: CATSASGELYNEQFF

size: .
V: TRBV19
D: .
J: TRBJ1-6
DNA: TGTGCCAGTACTAGCGGGGGTTCCTATAATTCACCCCTCCACTTT
CDR3: CASTSGGSYNSPLHF

size: .
V: TRBV28
D: TRBD2
J: TRBJ2-5
DNA: TGTGCCAGCAACCCGGGACTAGAAGAGACCCAGTACTTC
CDR3: CASNPGLEETQYF

size: once
V: TRBV7-2
D: .
J: TRBJ1-6
DNA: TGTGCCAGCAGCGCAGGACTGCTACTCAATTCACCCCTCCACTTT
CDR3: CASSAGLLLNSPLHF

size: .
V: TRBV4-1
D: .
J: TRBJ2-2
DNA: TGCGCCAGCAGCCAAGGGCAGGGTGACGTTTATACCGGCGCCGGGGAGCTGTTTTTT
CDR3: CASSQGQGDVYTGAGELFF

size: .
V: TRBV4-2
D: .
J: TRBJ2-1
DNA: TGTGCCAGCAGCCAAAACAGGGAATACAATGAGCAGTTCTTC
CDR3: CASSQNREYNEQFF

size: .
V: TRBV28
D: TRBD1
J: TRBJ1-6
DNA: TGTGCCAGCAGGGTACAGGGGGCCCCTCCCCATTTTTCACCCCTCCACTTT
CDR3: CASRVQGAPPHFSPLHF

size: once
V: TRBV7-9
D: .
J: TRBJ2-7
DNA: TGTGCCAGCAGCCCCCCGGGGGGCCGGGACTTTGCCTACGAGCAGTACTTC
CDR3: CASSPPGGRDFAYEQYF

size: .
V: TRBV7-2
D: .
J: TRBJ2-7
DNA: TGTGCCAGCAGCGCATACAGGGCAACCTACGAGCAGTACTTC
CDR3: CASSAYRATYEQYF

size: .
V: TRBV2
D: .
J: TRBJ2-4
DNA: TGTGCCAGCAGTGAAGCAGGGGGCATTCAGTACTTC
CDR3: CASSEAGGIQYF

size: .
V: TRBV19
D: TRBD1
J: TRBJ1-1
DNA: TGTGCCAGTAGGAGGACAGGGGACACTGAAGCTTTCTTT
CDR3: CASRRTGDTEAFF

size: once
V: TRBV5-6
D: .
J: TRBJ1-5
DNA: TGTGCCAGCAGCTTGGCGAGCTTTCGGAATCAGCCCCAGCATTTT
CDR3: CASSLASFRNQPQHF

size: .
V: TRBV5-4
D: .
J: TRBJ2-2
DNA: TGTGCCAGCAGCTTGGGGGGAGCGGGGAACACCGGGGAGCTGTTTTTT
CDR3: CASSLGGAGNTGELFF

size: .
V: TRBV4-2
D: .
J: TRBJ1-4
DNA: TGTGCCAGCAGCCAGAACCGGGATGATGAAAAACTGTTTTTT
CDR3: CASSQNRDDEKLFF

size: .
V: TRBV29-1
D: TRBD1
J: TRBJ2-3
DNA: TGCAGCGCACCCCAATTAGACAGGGGACCGTCCACAGATACGCAGTATTTT
CDR3: CSAPQLDRGPSTDTQYF

size: once
V: TRBV6-5
D: .
J: TRBJ2-7
DNA: TGTGCCAGCAGTTACGAGGGCACCCCCTACGAGCAGTACTTC
CDR3: CASSYEGTPYEQYF

size: .
V: TRBV7-6
D: TRBD2
J: TRBJ2-3
DNA: TGTGCCAGCAGCCCACGTCCCGGGACTAGATTAGATACGCAGTATTTT
CDR3: CASSPRPGTRLDTQYF

size: .
V: TRBV19
D: .
J: TRBJ1-3
DNA: TGTGCCAGTAGTATTCATCTGGAGGGGCTCGGAAACACCATATATTTT
CDR3: CASSIHLEGLGNTIYF

size: .
V: TRBV15
D: TRBD2
J: TRBJ2-3
DNA: TGTGCCACCAGCAGAGATCTTCTAGCGGGGCTTACAGATACGCAGTATTTT
CDR3: CATSRDLLAGLTDTQYF

size: .
V: TRBV3-1/TRBV3-2
D: .
J: TRBJ2-2
DNA: TGTGCCAGCAGCCAAGATGTTAGGAGGGCAACGAACACCGGGGAGCTGTTTTTT
CDR3: CASSQDVRRATNTGELFF

size: .
V: TRBV18
D: .
J: TRBJ1-1
DNA: TGTGCCAGCTCTCCTAACCCCACAGGTTCCAGGGCCTTT
CDR3: CASSPNPTGSRAF